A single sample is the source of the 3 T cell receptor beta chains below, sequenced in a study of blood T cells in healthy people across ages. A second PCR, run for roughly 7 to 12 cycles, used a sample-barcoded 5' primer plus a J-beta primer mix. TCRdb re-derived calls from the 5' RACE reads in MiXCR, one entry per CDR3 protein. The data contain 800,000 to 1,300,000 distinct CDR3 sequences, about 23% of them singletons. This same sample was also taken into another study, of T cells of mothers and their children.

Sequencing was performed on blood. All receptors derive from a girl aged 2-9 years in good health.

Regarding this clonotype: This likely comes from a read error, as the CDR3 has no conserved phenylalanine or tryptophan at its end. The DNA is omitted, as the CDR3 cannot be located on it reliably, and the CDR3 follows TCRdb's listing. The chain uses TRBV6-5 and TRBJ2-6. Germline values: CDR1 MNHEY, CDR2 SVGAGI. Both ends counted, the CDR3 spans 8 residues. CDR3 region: CASSYTNL.

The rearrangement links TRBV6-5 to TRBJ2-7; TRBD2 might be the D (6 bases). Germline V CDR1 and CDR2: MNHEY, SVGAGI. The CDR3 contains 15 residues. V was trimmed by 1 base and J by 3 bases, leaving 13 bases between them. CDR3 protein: CASSYYPGLNYEQYF. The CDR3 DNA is TGTGCCAGCAGTTACTATCCGGGACTTAACTACGAGCAGTACTTC.

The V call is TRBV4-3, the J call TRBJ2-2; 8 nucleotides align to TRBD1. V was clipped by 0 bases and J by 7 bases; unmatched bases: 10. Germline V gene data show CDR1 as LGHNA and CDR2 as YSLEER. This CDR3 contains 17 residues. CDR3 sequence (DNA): TGCGCCAGCAGCCAAGATAGGGCAGGGGGCTGGATCGGGGAGCTGTTTTTT. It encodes CASSQDRAGGWIGELFF.